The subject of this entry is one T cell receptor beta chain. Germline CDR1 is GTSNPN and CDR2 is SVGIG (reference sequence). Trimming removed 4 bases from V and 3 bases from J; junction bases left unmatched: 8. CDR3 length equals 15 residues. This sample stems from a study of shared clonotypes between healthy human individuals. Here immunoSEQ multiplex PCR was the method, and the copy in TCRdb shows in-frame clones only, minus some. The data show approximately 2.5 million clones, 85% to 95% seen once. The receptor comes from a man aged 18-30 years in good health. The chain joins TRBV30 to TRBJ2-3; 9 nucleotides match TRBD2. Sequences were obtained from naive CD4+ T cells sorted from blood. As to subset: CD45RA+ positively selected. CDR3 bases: TGTGCCTGGACCCCCGTGCTAGCGGGGACAGATACGCAGTATTTT. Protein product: CAWTPVLAGTDTQYF.